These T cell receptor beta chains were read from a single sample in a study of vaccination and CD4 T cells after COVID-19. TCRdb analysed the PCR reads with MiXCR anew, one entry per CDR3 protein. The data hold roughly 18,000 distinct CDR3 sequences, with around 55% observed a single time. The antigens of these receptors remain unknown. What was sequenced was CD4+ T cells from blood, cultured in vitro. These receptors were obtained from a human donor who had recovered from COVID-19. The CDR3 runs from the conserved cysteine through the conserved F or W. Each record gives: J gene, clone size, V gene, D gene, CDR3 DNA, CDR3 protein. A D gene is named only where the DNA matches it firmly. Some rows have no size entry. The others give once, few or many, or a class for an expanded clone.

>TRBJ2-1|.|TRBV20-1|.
TGCAGTGCTAGAATACAGCCTGACCGTGAGCAGTTCTTC
CSARIQPDREQFF
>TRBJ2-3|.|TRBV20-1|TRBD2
TGCAGTGCTAGACCTACTAGCGGGAGTATTTCAGATACGCAGTATTTT
CSARPTSGSISDTQYF
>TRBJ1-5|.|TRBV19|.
TGTGCCAGTACCCCCTGGGGGGGGGTGGCAGATCAGCCCCAGCATTTT
CASTPWGGVADQPQHF
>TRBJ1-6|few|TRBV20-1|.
TGCAGTGCTAGGGCTGCCCCTGGGTCAGGCCTGAATTCACCCCTCCACTTT
CSARAAPGSGLNSPLHF
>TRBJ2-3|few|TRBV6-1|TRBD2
TGTGCCAGCAGTGAGTTGGGGGGGGCAGATACGCAGTATTTT
CASSELGGADTQYF
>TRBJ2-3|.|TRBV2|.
TGTGCCAGCAACCCAGGCGGGGATACGCAGTATTTT
CASNPGGDTQYF
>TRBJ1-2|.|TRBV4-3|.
TGCGCCAGCAGCCGACGGGTTGAGGGGAACTATGGCTACACCTTC
CASSRRVEGNYGYTF
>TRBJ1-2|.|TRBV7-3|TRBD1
TGTGCCAGCAGCCCCACAGGGGGCTATGGCTACACCTTC
CASSPTGGYGYTF
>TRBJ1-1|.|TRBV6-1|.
TGTGCCAGCAGTGAATTTGGGGGAGGGGACACTGAAGCTTTCTTT
CASSEFGGGDTEAFF
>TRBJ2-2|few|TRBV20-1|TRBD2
TGCAGTGCCACATCGCGGGGGGCCGCGAACACCGGGGAGCTGTTTTTT
CSATSRGAANTGELFF
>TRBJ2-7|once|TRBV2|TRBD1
TGTGCCAGCAGTCCCGTGGGGGACAGGGCCTACGAGCAGTACTTC
CASSPVGDRAYEQYF
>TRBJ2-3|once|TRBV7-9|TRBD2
TGTGCCAGCAGCTGGAGGTTAGCGGGAGGCACAGATACGCAGTATTTT
CASSWRLAGGTDTQYF
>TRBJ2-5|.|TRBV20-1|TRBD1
TGCAGTGCAGATGGGGCCGAGACAGGGTCTCAAGAGACCCAGTACTTC
CSADGAETGSQETQYF
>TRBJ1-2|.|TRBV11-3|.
TGTGCCAGCAGCTTAGGCTCGGGGCAGGGGATCTACTATGGCTACACCTTC
CASSLGSGQGIYYGYTF
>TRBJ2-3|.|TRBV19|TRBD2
TGTGCCAGTAGTCGGAGAACGACTAGCGGGGGGGCCTTCGCAGATACGCAGTATTTT
CASSRRTTSGGAFADTQYF
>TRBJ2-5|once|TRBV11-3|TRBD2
TGTGCCAGCAGCTTGGGACTAGCGGGATTCAGGGAGACCCAGTACTTC
CASSLGLAGFRETQYF
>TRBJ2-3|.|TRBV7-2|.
TGTGCCAGCAGCTTAGCCCCTAGCACAGATACGCAGTATTTT
CASSLAPSTDTQYF
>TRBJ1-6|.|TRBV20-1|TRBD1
TGCAGTGCCCTCGACAGGGGACGAGTATCCGGGAGCTCCTATAATTCACCCCTCCACTTT
CSALDRGRVSGSSYNSPLHF
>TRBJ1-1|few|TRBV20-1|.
TGCAGTGCCATGGGCCGCGCCGGCCTAATGAACACTGAAGCTTTCTTT
CSAMGRAGLMNTEAFF
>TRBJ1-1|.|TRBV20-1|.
TGCAGTGCTCCTAGGCAGGGTTCAGGCACTGAAGCTTTCTTT
CSAPRQGSGTEAFF
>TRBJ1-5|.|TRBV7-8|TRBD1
TGTGCCAGCAGCTTATGGGGGACAGGGAACAATCAGCCCCAGCATTTT
CASSLWGTGNNQPQHF
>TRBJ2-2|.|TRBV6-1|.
TGTGCCAGCAGCGCCACCCCTGACGGCCCATACACCGGGGAGCTGTTTTTT
CASSATPDGPYTGELFF
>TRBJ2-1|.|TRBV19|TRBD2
TGTGCCAGTGGTACAAGACTAGCGGGGAGATACAATGAGCAGTTCTTC
CASGTRLAGRYNEQFF
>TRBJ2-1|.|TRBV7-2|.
TGTGCCAGCAGCAATAGTGTGCTTGAGCAGTTCTTC
CASSNSVLEQFF
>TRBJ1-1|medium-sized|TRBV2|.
TGTGCCAGCAACCCTCTGAGTCTTGAAGCTTTCTTT
CASNPLSLEAFF
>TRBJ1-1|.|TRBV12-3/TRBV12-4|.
TGTGCCAGCAGTTTCACTCGGGGTGCTGAAGCTTTCTTT
CASSFTRGAEAFF
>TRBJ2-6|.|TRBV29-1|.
TGCAGCGTAATTGGGGGAACTGGGGCCAACGTCCTGACTTTC
CSVIGGTGANVLTF
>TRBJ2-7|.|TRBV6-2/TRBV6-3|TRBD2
TGTGCCAGCAGTTTACGGACTAGCGGAAACTACGAGCAGTACTTC
CASSLRTSGNYEQYF
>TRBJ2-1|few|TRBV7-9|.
TGTGCCAGCAGTCCTTGGGGGGCCATCAATGAGCAGTTCTTC
CASSPWGAINEQFF
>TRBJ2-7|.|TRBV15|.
TGTGCCACCAGCAGAGGAGTGTCCTACGAGCAGTACTTC
CATSRGVSYEQYF
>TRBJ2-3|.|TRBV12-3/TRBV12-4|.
TGTGCCAGCAGTTTAGACAGGCCAAGTGGGCAAGAAACCACAGATACGCAGTATTTT
CASSLDRPSGQETTDTQYF
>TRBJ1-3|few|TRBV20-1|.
TGCAGTGCTAGCGCCGAGGGGGCTGGAAACACCATATATTTT
CSASAEGAGNTIYF
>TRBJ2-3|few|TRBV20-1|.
TGCAGTGCTCATAACAGGGACGGTACAGATACGCAGTATTTT
CSAHNRDGTDTQYF
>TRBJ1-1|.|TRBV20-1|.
TGCAGTGCTAGAGGCGGCAGGGCAGCGATCACTGAAGCTTTCTTT
CSARGGRAAITEAFF